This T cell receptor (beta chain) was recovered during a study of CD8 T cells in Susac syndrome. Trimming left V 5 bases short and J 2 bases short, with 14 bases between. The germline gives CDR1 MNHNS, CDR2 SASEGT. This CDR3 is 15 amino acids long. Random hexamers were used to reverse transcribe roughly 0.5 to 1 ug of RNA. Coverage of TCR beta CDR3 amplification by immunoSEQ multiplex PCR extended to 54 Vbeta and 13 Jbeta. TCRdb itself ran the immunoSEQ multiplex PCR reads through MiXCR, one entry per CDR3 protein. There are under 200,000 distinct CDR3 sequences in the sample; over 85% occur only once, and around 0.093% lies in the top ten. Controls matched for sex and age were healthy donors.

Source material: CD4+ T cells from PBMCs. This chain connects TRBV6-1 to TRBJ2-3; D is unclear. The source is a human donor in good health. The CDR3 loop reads CASSRSASHTDTQYF. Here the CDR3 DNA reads TGTGCCAGCAGTAGATCCGCTTCTCACACAGATACGCAGTATTTT.